The rows below give T cell receptor beta chains drawn from one sample of a study of blood T cell repertoires in COVID-19. Repertoires were generated with immunoSEQ multiplex PCR, while TCRdb's copy carries only in-frame clones and drops some. The sample includes 390,000 or so clones, more than 80% of them seen just once. Sample: peripheral blood. Receptors were obtained from a woman younger than 45 with active or convalescent COVID-19. CDR3s include the opening cysteine and the closing phenylalanine or tryptophan. Each record gives: D gene, clone size, V gene, J gene, CDR3 protein, CDR3 DNA. The D gene is left open where the match is weak. Only some rows state a clone size, as once, few, many or a class for expanded clones.

d_gene: NA
abundance: NA
v_gene: TRBV5-5
j_gene: TRBJ1-4
CDR3aa: CASSLEVGVGGEKLFF
CDR3nt: TGTGCCAGCAGCTTGGAAGTGGGGGTGGGAGGTGAAAAACTGTTTTTT

d_gene: TRBD1
abundance: NA
v_gene: TRBV19
j_gene: TRBJ1-5
CDR3aa: CASSTLGQTSYQPQHF
CDR3nt: TGTGCCAGTAGCACCCTGGGACAGACTTCTTATCAGCCCCAGCATTTT

d_gene: NA
abundance: NA
v_gene: TRBV7-8
j_gene: TRBJ2-5
CDR3aa: CASSSRDNRQETQYF
CDR3nt: TGTGCCAGCAGCTCACGGGACAACCGACAAGAGACCCAGTACTTC

d_gene: TRBD1
abundance: once
v_gene: TRBV5-1
j_gene: TRBJ1-1
CDR3aa: CASSLIQGDTEAFF
CDR3nt: TGCGCCAGCAGTCTGATCCAGGGGGACACTGAAGCTTTCTTT

d_gene: TRBD1
abundance: NA
v_gene: TRBV11-2
j_gene: TRBJ1-1
CDR3aa: CASRVIQGARTEAFF
CDR3nt: TGTGCCAGCAGGGTTATACAGGGGGCGCGCACTGAAGCTTTCTTT

d_gene: NA
abundance: NA
v_gene: TRBV10-1
j_gene: TRBJ1-5
CDR3aa: CASSADNNQPQHF
CDR3nt: TGCGCCAGCAGCGCGGACAACAATCAGCCCCAGCATTTT

d_gene: NA
abundance: NA
v_gene: TRBV29-1
j_gene: TRBJ1-1
CDR3aa: CSVVAITEAFF
CDR3nt: TGCAGCGTTGTAGCCATCACTGAAGCTTTCTTT

d_gene: NA
abundance: few
v_gene: TRBV11-2
j_gene: TRBJ1-1
CDR3aa: CASSPGTNTEAFF
CDR3nt: TGTGCCAGCAGTCCGGGGACTAACACTGAAGCTTTCTTT

d_gene: TRBD1
abundance: NA
v_gene: TRBV28
j_gene: TRBJ1-4
CDR3aa: CASSLSGRGNEKLFF
CDR3nt: TGTGCCAGCAGTTTGTCCGGCAGGGGGAATGAAAAACTGTTTTTT

d_gene: TRBD1
abundance: NA
v_gene: TRBV27
j_gene: TRBJ2-7
CDR3aa: CASSLNRGLNYEQYF
CDR3nt: TGTGCCAGCAGTTTAAACAGGGGTTTAAACTACGAGCAGTACTTC

d_gene: TRBD2
abundance: NA
v_gene: TRBV5-1
j_gene: TRBJ2-1
CDR3aa: CASSLTSGEYNEQFF
CDR3nt: TGCGCCAGCAGCTTGACTAGCGGAGAATACAATGAGCAGTTCTTC

d_gene: TRBD1
abundance: NA
v_gene: TRBV27
j_gene: TRBJ2-1
CDR3aa: CASSLGQGGVDEQFF
CDR3nt: TGTGCCAGCAGTTTAGGACAGGGTGGCGTCGATGAGCAGTTCTTC

d_gene: NA
abundance: NA
v_gene: TRBV4-1
j_gene: TRBJ2-3
CDR3aa: CASSSQGGGDTDTQYF
CDR3nt: TGCGCCAGCAGCTCCCAAGGGGGCGGGGACACAGATACGCAGTATTTT

d_gene: NA
abundance: NA
v_gene: TRBV20-1
j_gene: TRBJ1-2
CDR3aa: CSAGSGYGYTF
CDR3nt: TGCAGTGCTGGGTCGGGCTATGGCTACACCTTC

d_gene: NA
abundance: NA
v_gene: TRBV5-4
j_gene: TRBJ2-1
CDR3aa: CASSGTTMNEQFF
CDR3nt: TGTGCCAGCAGCGGAACGACTATGAATGAGCAGTTCTTC

d_gene: TRBD2
abundance: NA
v_gene: TRBV2
j_gene: TRBJ2-3
CDR3aa: CASSEAGLADTQYF
CDR3nt: TGTGCCAGCAGTGAAGCGGGACTAGCGGATACGCAGTATTTT

d_gene: NA
abundance: NA
v_gene: TRBV20-1
j_gene: TRBJ2-7
CDR3aa: CSASLRETATAQYF
CDR3nt: TGCAGTGCTAGTCTGCGGGAAACTGCTACGGCGCAGTACTTC

d_gene: TRBD2
abundance: NA
v_gene: TRBV7-2
j_gene: TRBJ2-1
CDR3aa: CASSSRLAGNEQFF
CDR3nt: TGTGCCAGCAGCTCTCGTCTAGCGGGCAATGAGCAGTTCTTC

d_gene: TRBD1
abundance: NA
v_gene: TRBV19
j_gene: TRBJ1-2
CDR3aa: CASSGTGLHYGYTF
CDR3nt: TGTGCCAGTAGTGGGACAGGGCTTCACTATGGCTACACCTTC

d_gene: TRBD2
abundance: NA
v_gene: TRBV14
j_gene: TRBJ2-1
CDR3aa: CASSETSGRSSYNEQFF
CDR3nt: TGTGCCAGCAGCGAGACTAGCGGGAGGAGCTCCTACAATGAGCAGTTCTTC

d_gene: NA
abundance: NA
v_gene: TRBV6-6
j_gene: TRBJ2-2
CDR3aa: CASRMEAGAGELFF
CDR3nt: TGTGCCAGCAGAATGGAAGCAGGGGCGGGGGAGCTGTTTTTT

d_gene: TRBD1
abundance: NA
v_gene: TRBV6-1
j_gene: TRBJ2-7
CDR3aa: CASSEPGTGAQYF
CDR3nt: TGTGCCAGCAGTGAACCCGGGACAGGGGCCCAGTACTTC

d_gene: TRBD1
abundance: NA
v_gene: TRBV29-1
j_gene: TRBJ1-1
CDR3aa: CSVEGQGGSTEAFF
CDR3nt: TGCAGCGTTGAAGGACAGGGTGGAAGCACTGAAGCTTTCTTT

d_gene: TRBD2
abundance: NA
v_gene: TRBV6-4
j_gene: TRBJ2-2
CDR3aa: CASSEGAGGHTGELFF
CDR3nt: TGTGCCAGCAGTGAAGGCGCGGGGGGCCACACCGGGGAGCTGTTTTTT

d_gene: NA
abundance: NA
v_gene: TRBV5-6
j_gene: TRBJ1-2
CDR3aa: CASSPGGGNGNYGYTF
CDR3nt: TGTGCCAGCAGCCCCGGGGGGGGAAATGGCAATTACGGCTACACCTTC

d_gene: TRBD1
abundance: NA
v_gene: TRBV30
j_gene: TRBJ2-1
CDR3aa: CAWDRGLSNEQFF
CDR3nt: TGTGCCTGGGACAGGGGATTAAGTAATGAGCAGTTCTTC

d_gene: TRBD1
abundance: NA
v_gene: TRBV5-6
j_gene: TRBJ1-2
CDR3aa: CASSEDRDRGQNGYTF
CDR3nt: TGTGCCAGCAGCGAAGACCGGGACAGGGGGCAAAATGGCTACACCTTC

d_gene: TRBD2
abundance: NA
v_gene: TRBV7-9
j_gene: TRBJ2-5
CDR3aa: CASSFGLAGGETQYF
CDR3nt: TGTGCCAGCAGCTTTGGGCTAGCGGGAGGGGAGACCCAGTACTTC

d_gene: NA
abundance: NA
v_gene: TRBV19
j_gene: TRBJ2-7
CDR3aa: CASSRRLASPYEQYF
CDR3nt: TGTGCCAGTAGTAGGAGGCTAGCGTCGCCCTACGAGCAGTACTTC

d_gene: NA
abundance: once
v_gene: TRBV19
j_gene: TRBJ2-7
CDR3aa: CASTGGFRDEQYF
CDR3nt: TGTGCCAGTACGGGGGGCTTTCGGGACGAGCAGTACTTC

d_gene: TRBD2
abundance: NA
v_gene: TRBV27
j_gene: TRBJ2-1
CDR3aa: CASSSSGTYYNEQFF
CDR3nt: TGTGCCAGCAGTTCTAGCGGGACCTACTACAATGAGCAGTTCTTC

d_gene: NA
abundance: NA
v_gene: TRBV7-2
j_gene: TRBJ1-1
CDR3aa: CASSLGGGLGKEAFF
CDR3nt: TGTGCCAGCAGCTTAGGGGGGGGCCTAGGGAAGGAAGCTTTCTTT

d_gene: NA
abundance: once
v_gene: TRBV7-6
j_gene: TRBJ2-5
CDR3aa: CASSPVLGRRETQYF
CDR3nt: TGTGCCAGCAGCCCTGTACTAGGGCGTCGGGAGACCCAGTACTTC

d_gene: NA
abundance: NA
v_gene: TRBV28
j_gene: TRBJ1-5
CDR3aa: CASSFGVNQPQHF
CDR3nt: TGTGCCAGCAGTTTCGGGGTCAATCAGCCCCAGCATTTT

d_gene: NA
abundance: NA
v_gene: TRBV9
j_gene: TRBJ1-1
CDR3aa: CASSVHGDTEAFF
CDR3nt: TGTGCCAGCAGCGTACACGGGGACACTGAAGCTTTCTTT

d_gene: NA
abundance: NA
v_gene: TRBV6-7
j_gene: TRBJ2-1
CDR3aa: CASRLRTYNFRDEQFF
CDR3nt: TGTGCCAGCAGACTTCGGACTTATAACTTCCGGGATGAGCAGTTCTTC

d_gene: TRBD1
abundance: NA
v_gene: TRBV18
j_gene: TRBJ1-1
CDR3aa: CASSPDGTGDSFWRAFF
CDR3nt: TGTGCCAGCTCACCAGACGGGACAGGGGATAGTTTTTGGCGAGCTTTCTTT

d_gene: NA
abundance: NA
v_gene: TRBV3-1/TRBV3-2
j_gene: TRBJ1-3
CDR3aa: CASSHRGSGNTIYF
CDR3nt: TGTGCCAGCAGCCACAGGGGCTCTGGAAACACCATATATTTT

d_gene: TRBD2
abundance: NA
v_gene: TRBV28
j_gene: TRBJ2-1
CDR3aa: CASSRHSGSVLNEQFF
CDR3nt: TGTGCCAGCAGCCGCCATAGCGGGAGCGTTCTCAATGAGCAGTTCTTC

d_gene: NA
abundance: NA
v_gene: TRBV21-1
j_gene: TRBJ1-1
CDR3aa: CASSKGWTATHTEAFF
CDR3nt: TGTGCCAGCAGCAAAGGGTGGACAGCAACCCACACTGAAGCTTTCTTT

d_gene: TRBD1
abundance: NA
v_gene: TRBV7-9
j_gene: TRBJ2-5
CDR3aa: CASRPRDSSSAGNQYF
CDR3nt: TGTGCCAGCAGACCCAGGGACAGTTCGTCGGCCGGTAACCAGTACTTC

d_gene: TRBD1
abundance: NA
v_gene: TRBV15
j_gene: TRBJ2-5
CDR3aa: CATSRGDRDQETQYF
CDR3nt: TGTGCCACCAGCAGAGGGGACAGGGACCAAGAGACCCAGTACTTC

d_gene: TRBD1
abundance: NA
v_gene: TRBV5-5
j_gene: TRBJ2-7
CDR3aa: CASSWGQDSYEQYF
CDR3nt: TGTGCCAGCAGCTGGGGACAGGACTCCTACGAGCAGTACTTC

d_gene: TRBD2
abundance: NA
v_gene: TRBV5-4
j_gene: TRBJ2-3
CDR3aa: CASSLDLAGLTDTQYF
CDR3nt: TGTGCCAGCAGCTTGGATCTAGCGGGTCTCACAGATACGCAGTATTTT

d_gene: NA
abundance: NA
v_gene: TRBV6-5
j_gene: TRBJ2-3
CDR3aa: CASRSTSTDTQYF
CDR3nt: TGTGCCAGCAGGTCCACTAGCACAGATACGCAGTATTTT

d_gene: NA
abundance: NA
v_gene: TRBV27
j_gene: TRBJ1-1
CDR3aa: CASSAEQVNTEAFF
CDR3nt: TGTGCCAGCAGTGCTGAACAGGTGAACACTGAAGCTTTCTTT

d_gene: NA
abundance: NA
v_gene: TRBV18
j_gene: TRBJ2-1
CDR3aa: CASSRQYWDEQFF
CDR3nt: TGTGCCAGCTCCCGACAGTATTGGGATGAGCAGTTCTTC

d_gene: TRBD1
abundance: NA
v_gene: TRBV6-4
j_gene: TRBJ1-1
CDR3aa: CASSDVGTGLAFF
CDR3nt: TGTGCCAGCAGTGACGTAGGGACAGGGCTCGCTTTCTTT

d_gene: NA
abundance: NA
v_gene: TRBV19
j_gene: TRBJ2-7
CDR3aa: CASSSGGFYEQYF
CDR3nt: TGTGCCAGTAGTTCCGGGGGTTTCTACGAGCAGTACTTC

d_gene: NA
abundance: NA
v_gene: TRBV19
j_gene: TRBJ1-3
CDR3aa: CASSIQQSSGNTIYF
CDR3nt: TGTGCCAGTAGTATACAACAGAGCTCTGGAAACACCATATATTTT

d_gene: TRBD1
abundance: NA
v_gene: TRBV27
j_gene: TRBJ1-5
CDR3aa: CASSLTGGPYSNQPQHF
CDR3nt: TGTGCCAGCAGTTTAACAGGGGGGCCGTATAGCAATCAGCCCCAGCATTTT

d_gene: NA
abundance: NA
v_gene: TRBV7-2
j_gene: TRBJ2-1
CDR3aa: CASSLGLLEEQFF
CDR3nt: TGTGCCAGCAGCCTCGGGTTATTAGAGGAGCAGTTCTTC

d_gene: NA
abundance: NA
v_gene: TRBV2
j_gene: TRBJ2-7
CDR3aa: CASSERGIYEQYF
CDR3nt: TGTGCCAGCAGTGAAAGGGGGATCTACGAGCAGTACTTC

d_gene: NA
abundance: once
v_gene: TRBV29-1
j_gene: TRBJ2-3
CDR3aa: CSVSPRLVTDTQYF
CDR3nt: TGCAGCGTTTCACCAAGACTAGTCACAGATACGCAGTATTTT